Listed below are T cell receptor beta chains from one sample, sequenced in a study of blood T cells in healthy people across ages. Via MiXCR, TCRdb re-called the 5' RACE reads, giving one row per CDR3 protein. The sample records some 1.5 million distinct CDR3 sequences, roughly 28% being singletons. Sequencing was done on a sample of blood. These receptors originate from a young woman in good health. CDR3s include the opening cysteine and the closing phenylalanine or tryptophan. D genes are given only for firm matches. Clone size is not always given. Where it is, it says once, few, many or a class for expanded clones.

v_call	cdr3_length	d_call	j_call	clone_size	cdr3_aa	cdr3_nt
TRBV6-6	13	.	TRBJ2-7	many	CASIPTAGDEQYF	TGTGCCAGCATCCCGACAGCGGGCGACGAGCAGTACTTC
TRBV6-5	15	TRBD1	TRBJ2-7	.	CASSSGGTGEDGQYF	TGTGCCAGCAGCTCCGGGGGGACAGGGGAAGATGGGCAGTACTTC
TRBV29-1	13	TRBD2	TRBJ2-5	many	CSVAAGVKETQYF	TGCAGCGTGGCAGCGGGGGTAAAAGAGACCCAGTACTTC
TRBV7-6	16	TRBD2	TRBJ2-6	few	CASQRGPETGANVLTF	TGTGCCAGCCAGCGGGGCCCAGAGACTGGGGCCAACGTCCTGACTTTC
TRBV27	14	.	TRBJ2-3	.	CASRPPTLTDTQYF	TGTGCCAGCAGGCCACCGACCCTCACAGATACGCAGTATTTT
TRBV7-9	16	.	TRBJ2-5	.	CASSFSSGPRQETQYF	TGTGCCAGCAGCTTCTCGTCGGGACCGCGCCAAGAGACCCAGTACTTC
TRBV7-9	14	.	TRBJ1-4	few	CASRRDGFNEKLFF	TGTGCCAGCAGGCGGGACGGATTCAATGAAAAACTGTTTTTT
TRBV5-5	13	.	TRBJ1-6	few	CASSFPGQSPLHF	TGTGCCAGCAGCTTCCCAGGGCAATCACCCCTCCACTTT
TRBV7-3	15	TRBD2	TRBJ2-3	few	CASSLGRGATDTQYF	TGTGCCAGCAGCTTAGGGCGGGGGGCCACAGATACGCAGTATTTT
TRBV28	15	.	TRBJ2-4	many	CASSPRFLAKNIQYF	TGTGCCAGCAGCCCCAGATTCCTAGCCAAAAACATTCAGTACTTC
TRBV20-1	13	.	TRBJ2-5	few	CSASAGALKTQYF	TGCAGTGCTAGTGCGGGGGCCCTAAAGACCCAGTACTTC
TRBV4-1	13	.	TRBJ2-7	many	CASSHEGAYEQYF	TGCGCCAGCAGCCACGAAGGAGCTTACGAGCAGTACTTC
TRBV28	14	.	TRBJ1-2	.	CASSVGLSKGGYTF	TGTGCCAGCAGTGTAGGGCTCTCAAAGGGTGGCTACACCTTC
TRBV27	14	.	TRBJ1-1	.	CASTLVGGQGEAFF	TGTGCCAGCACCCTAGTCGGGGGCCAGGGTGAAGCTTTCTTT
TRBV7-2	13	.	TRBJ1-2	.	CASSLGGDGGYTF	TGTGCCAGCAGCTTAGGGGGAGATGGAGGCTACACCTTC
TRBV10-3	14	.	TRBJ2-3	few	CAILGGTSTDTQYF	TGTGCCATCTTAGGCGGGACGAGCACAGATACGCAGTATTTT
TRBV5-1	15	TRBD1	TRBJ2-5	few	CASSVGPDRAGEQYF	TGCGCCAGCAGTGTCGGGCCCGACAGGGCCGGGGAGCAGTACTTC
TRBV9	15	TRBD2	TRBJ2-7	.	CASRAGAGGYNEQYF	TGTGCCAGCAGGGCGGGAGCGGGAGGTTACAATGAGCAGTACTTC
TRBV7-2	15	TRBD2	TRBJ2-1	.	CASSSWLAGHNEQFF	TGTGCCAGCAGCTCCTGGCTAGCGGGACACAATGAGCAGTTCTTC
TRBV3-1	18	.	TRBJ2-3	.	CASSQEASGSWSPDTQYF	TGTGCCAGCAGCCAAGAGGCCTCGGGTAGCTGGTCCCCAGATACGCAGTATTTT
TRBV7-2	14	.	TRBJ2-7	many	CASSLEGRISEQYF	TGTGCCAGCAGCTTAGAAGGCAGGATAAGCGAGCAGTACTTC
TRBV6-1	14	TRBD1	TRBJ1-2	.	CASVTDRGDGGYTF	TGTGCCAGCGTTACGGACAGGGGTGATGGCGGCTACACCTTC
TRBV5-1	13	TRBD2	TRBJ2-1	many	CASSKGLADEQFF	TGCGCCAGCAGCAAGGGACTAGCGGATGAGCAGTTCTTC
TRBV20-1	15	TRBD1	TRBJ2-3	few	CSAQVPGQVRDTQYF	TGCAGTGCGCAAGTCCCGGGACAGGTCAGGGATACGCAGTATTTT
TRBV5-1	15	TRBD2	TRBJ2-7	.	CASSLAPTSDYEQYF	TGCGCCAGCAGCTTGGCCCCAACTAGCGACTACGAGCAGTACTTC
TRBV20-1	14	TRBD2	TRBJ2-5	many	CSASNREGPETQYF	TGCAGTGCTAGTAACCGGGAGGGCCCAGAGACCCAGTACTTC
TRBV14	15	.	TRBJ2-1	.	CASSQDSGLYNEQFF	TGTGCCAGCAGCCAAGATAGCGGACTCTACAATGAGCAGTTCTTC
TRBV20-1	15	TRBD2	TRBJ2-1	.	CSARGQLATNNEQFF	TGCAGTGCTAGGGGTCAACTAGCGACCAACAATGAGCAGTTCTTC
TRBV4-1	14	TRBD1	TRBJ2-7	many	CASSLRDREYEQYF	TGCGCCAGCAGCCTCCGGGACAGGGAGTACGAGCAGTACTTC
TRBV29-1	14	.	TRBJ2-7	many	CSVVEDGHAYEQYF	TGCAGCGTTGTGGAGGACGGACACGCCTACGAGCAGTACTTC
TRBV10-3	12	.	TRBJ2-7	.	CAIAVGAYEQYF	TGTGCCATCGCGGTGGGGGCCTACGAGCAGTACTTC